Below, 23 T cell receptor beta chains from the same sample are listed, as sequenced in a study of blood T cell repertoires in COVID-19. The data were produced by immunoSEQ multiplex PCR, yet TCRdb's version contains in-frame clones alone and is incomplete. This table holds around 130,000 clones, about 83% found once. Sample: peripheral blood. These receptors were obtained from a man aged 55 to 70 with acute or convalescent COVID-19.

This clone was observed a few times. This chain joins TRBV28 and TRBJ2-7, with D perhaps matching TRBD2 (6 bases). CDR3 length: 16 amino acids. Germline lookup yields CDR1 MDHEN and CDR2 SYDVKM. The V end lost 3 bases, the J end lost 3 bases, and 18 bases lay between the germline ends. CDR3 nucleotide sequence: TGTGCCAGCAGTTTGGCCGGGCGGGACCTTGACTACGAGCAGTACTTC. Its translation: CASSLAGRDLDYEQYF.

CDR3 in amino acids: CASSLVVGEGYTF. The CDR3 DNA is TGTGCCAGCAGCTTAGTGGTAGGGGAAGGCTACACCTTC. J is TRBJ1-2 and V is TRBV7-8, with a possible D match to TRBD1 (5 bases). V shed 1 base and J shed 8 bases, with 11 bases lying between them. CDR1 and CDR2 from the germline V gene are SGHVS and FQNEAQ. The CDR3 is 13 residues long.

The chain recombines TRBV6-6 with TRBJ1-1; the match to TRBD1 covers 12 bases. The ends lost 6 bases at V and 11 bases at J; junction bases unmatched: 10. Germline CDR1 reads MNHNY; CDR2 reads SVGAGI (reference sequence). The length of the CDR3 is 14 residues. The CDR3 nucleotides read TGTGCCAGCAGCTCAACCGGGACAGGGGGCGACGCTTTCTTT. This translates into CASSSTGTGGDAFF.

The chain combines TRBV19 with TRBJ1-1; tentative D call: TRBD1 (6 bases). V was trimmed by 3 bases and J by 0 bases, leaving 17 bases between them. The CDR3 consists of 17 residues. Germline CDR1 reads LNHDA; CDR2 reads SQIVND (reference sequence). For the CDR3, the DNA is TGTGCCAGTAGTATTCTAACAGGGTTTGGGATGAACACTGAAGCTTTCTTT. Protein sequence: CASSILTGFGMNTEAFF.

This clone was recorded once. V and J are TRBV4-1 and TRBJ2-7; 8 bases align to TRBD1. Germline V gene lookup returns CDR1 MGHRA and CDR2 YSYEKL. V gave up 4 bases and J gave up 6 bases; unmatched junction bases: 8. The CDR3 covers 14 residues. CDR3: CASSLGQGGSEQYF. The CDR3 bases are TGCGCCAGCAGCCTTGGACAGGGAGGTAGCGAGCAGTACTTC.

This clone was detected once. The CDR3 DNA is TGCGCCAGCAGCTTGAACCCCGGGGGCGGGGAGCTGTTTTTT. It specifies CASSLNPGGGELFF. This chain uses TRBV5-1 with TRBJ2-2, with D maybe TRBD2 (6 bases). This CDR3 is 14 amino acids long. The V end lost 1 base, the J end lost 7 bases, and 11 bases lay between the germline ends. From germline, CDR1 is SGHRS and CDR2 YFSETQ.

V is TRBV29-1 and J is TRBJ2-1, with 10 bases lining up with TRBD2. This CDR3 spans 14 amino acids. From germline, CDR1 is SQVTM and CDR2 ANQGSEA. Trimming removed 6 bases from V and 5 bases from J; junction bases left unmatched: 7. CDR3 bases: TGCAGCGTCCCGGGACTAGCGAGCAACAATGAGCAGTTCTTC. Its protein is CSVPGLASNNEQFF.

The chain is built from TRBV11-2 and TRBJ2-7, with D uncertain. Germline CDR1 and CDR2: SGHAT and FQNNGV. Trimming left V 6 bases short and J 3 bases short, with 6 bases between. The CDR3 loop spans 11 amino acids. CDR3 nucleotides: TGTGCCAGCAGTCAGGACTACGAGCAGTACTTC. It translates to CASSQDYEQYF.

This sequence joins TRBV4-3 and TRBJ1-4, with a possible D match to TRBD1 (5 bases). This CDR3 has 15 residues. The V gene's germline CDR1 is LGHNA and CDR2 YSLEER. V dropped 3 bases and J dropped 5 bases, with 13 bases sitting between them. The CDR3 DNA reads TGCGCCAGCAGCCAGCGGGACCCAATAAATGAAAAACTGTTTTTT. Amino acid sequence: CASSQRDPINEKLFF.

The chain has TRBV3-1 (or the pseudogene TRBV3-2) and TRBJ1-6; the D gene is possibly TRBD1 (5 bases). Trimming shortened V by 3 bases and J by 10 bases, and 13 bases separated the two germline ends. The CDR3 spans 14 residues. CDR1 is LGHDT, CDR2 YNNKEL, per germline (reference sequence). The CDR3 DNA sequence: TGTGCCAGCAGCCAGGGCAGGGATGGCTCACCCCTCCACTTT. As protein: CASSQGRDGSPLHF.

The chain uses TRBV7-2 and TRBJ2-5, with D possibly being TRBD1 (7 bases). Germline V lookup: CDR1 SGHTA, CDR2 FQGNSA. The length of the CDR3 is 16 residues. With 1 base removed from V and 8 bases from J, the gap between germline ends came to 20 bases. This CDR3 is CASSLDLEEGARTQYF. DNA of the CDR3: TGTGCCAGCAGCTTAGACCTAGAGGAGGGGGCCAGAACCCAGTACTTC.

J is TRBJ2-7 and V is TRBV24-1; 13 bases line up with TRBD2. The J segment lost 3 bases and the V segment lost 3 bases, leaving 7 bases of the junction unmatched. Germline CDR1 KGHDR, CDR2 SFDVKD. This CDR3 has 17 residues. In nucleotides, the CDR3 is TGTGCCACCAGTGATCCCACTACTAGCGGGAGGGTCTACGAGCAGTACTTC. Translated, it gives CATSDPTTSGRVYEQYF.

V and J are TRBV18 and TRBJ2-5; the D gene is possibly TRBD2 (6 bases). V lost 5 bases, J lost 2 bases, and 15 bases lay in between. The CDR3 has 15 residues. Per germline, CDR1 KGHSH and CDR2 LQKENI. The CDR3: CASSSDGTVQETQYF. CDR3 nucleotide sequence: TGTGCCAGCTCATCGGATGGGACTGTTCAAGAGACCCAGTACTTC.

This chain links TRBV19 with TRBJ2-1, with TRBD2 matching over 9 bases. J lost 3 bases, V lost 4 bases, and 4 bases had no gene match. CDR1 and CDR2 (germline): LNHDA, SQIVND (reference sequence). This CDR3 region has 15 residues. CDR3 nucleotides: TGTGCCAGTAGTAGCGAACTAGCGGGCTACAATGAGCAGTTCTTC. It encodes CASSSELAGYNEQFF.

The chain carries TRBV30 and TRBJ2-2; 10 bases map to TRBD2. CDR1 GTSNPN and CDR2 SVGIG come from the germline V gene (reference sequence). Trimming at V came to 1 base and at J to 0 bases, leaving 5 bases not matched to a gene. The CDR3 is made up of 17 amino acids. The CDR3 loop reads CAWSDLAGASNTGELFF. CDR3 bases: TGTGCCTGGAGTGACCTAGCGGGAGCCTCGAACACCGGGGAGCTGTTTTTT.

The chain carries TRBV6-5 and TRBJ2-7, with 8 positions matching TRBD1. Germline V CDR1 and CDR2: MNHEY, SVGAGI. V dropped 10 bases and J dropped 0; count of bases not matched to a gene: 5. CDR3 size: 13 residues. CDR3 DNA sequence: TGTGCCACCGACAGGGGACTCTCCTACGAGCAGTACTTC. Translation gives CATDRGLSYEQYF.

The rearrangement uses TRBV30 and TRBJ2-5; D remains ambiguous. CDR3 length: 12 amino acids. V dropped 3 bases and J dropped 4 bases, with 9 bases sitting between them. In germline, CDR1 is GTSNPN, CDR2 SVGIG (reference sequence). The CDR3 is CAWSQALETQYF. In DNA form, the CDR3 reads TGTGCCTGGAGCCAAGCTCTAGAGACCCAGTACTTC.

The V call is TRBV4-2, the J call TRBJ2-2, with 10 nucleotides matching TRBD2. The V and J ends lost 0 bases and 6 bases, in that order; junction bases with no gene match: 4. Germline assignment: CDR1 LGHNA and CDR2 YNFKEQ. The CDR3 extends over 16 amino acids. CDR3 amino acids: CASSQDLAGAAGELFF. CDR3 bases: TGTGCCAGCAGCCAAGACCTAGCGGGAGCGGCCGGGGAGCTGTTTTTT.

V is TRBV19 and J is TRBJ2-1; 9 bases fit TRBD1. V was pared by 5 bases and J by 1 base, with 6 bases of the junction left unmatched. CDR3 length: 16 amino acids. From germline, CDR1 is LNHDA and CDR2 SQIVND (reference sequence). CDR3 loop: CASSPQQGASYNEQFF. The DNA of the CDR3 is TGTGCCAGTAGTCCTCAACAGGGGGCATCCTACAATGAGCAGTTCTTC.

The V call is TRBV3-1 (or the pseudogene TRBV3-2), the J call TRBJ2-7; D possibly corresponds to TRBD2 (5 bases). Germline V gene sequence: CDR1 LGHDT, CDR2 YNNKEL (reference sequence). Trimming left V 0 bases short and J 3 bases short, with 12 bases between. The CDR3 sequence is 15 residues long. The CDR3 DNA sequence: TGTGCCAGCAGCCAAGATCCGGGCCGGGACTACGAGCAGTACTTC. It encodes CASSQDPGRDYEQYF.

The V gene is TRBV19, the J gene TRBJ2-5; D is possibly TRBD1 (5 bases). Germline CDR1 is LNHDA and CDR2 is SQIVND (reference sequence). CDR3 length: 16 residues. Trimming left V 4 bases short and J 1 base short, with 16 bases between. The CDR3 sequence: CASSSIGPTAQETQYF. The CDR3 nucleotides are TGTGCCAGTAGTAGTATCGGCCCGACAGCCCAAGAGACCCAGTACTTC.

This rearrangement joins TRBV18 to TRBJ2-5; 7 bases are a match to TRBD2. The V gene end was trimmed by 3 bases and the J gene end by 0 bases; junction bases not matched to a gene: 4. CDR1 and CDR2 (germline): KGHSH, LQKENI. There are 15 residues in the CDR3. Here the CDR3 DNA reads TGTGCCAGCTCACCGCGGCGGGGGTACCAAGAGACCCAGTACTTC. Its protein product is CASSPRRGYQETQYF.

This clone was detected only once. The chain is built from TRBV27 and TRBJ2-1, with TRBD1 matching over 7 bases. The J segment lost 7 bases and the V segment lost 8 bases, leaving 8 bases of the junction unmatched. The CDR3 spans 13 residues. Germline CDR1 and CDR2: MNHEY and SMNVEV (reference sequence). Here the CDR3 reads CASSDRVGNEQFF. The CDR3 DNA sequence: TGTGCCAGCTCAGACAGGGTGGGGAATGAGCAGTTCTTC.